The rows below give T cell receptor beta chains drawn from one sample of a study of CD8 T cells in Susac syndrome. TCRdb reprocessed the immunoSEQ multiplex PCR reads with MiXCR, giving one entry per CDR3 protein. In the table there are fewer than 80,000 distinct CDR3 sequences, 85% to 95% of which are singletons. The sequenced material came from CD8+ T cells from PBMCs. The receptors stem from a human donor in good health. The CDR3 runs from the conserved cysteine through the conserved F or W. The order of the fields is V gene, J gene, CDR3 protein.

v_call: TRBV27
j_call: TRBJ2-7
cdr3_aa: CASSFNGGLQWGQYF

v_call: TRBV7-9
j_call: TRBJ2-5
cdr3_aa: CASSPRELQETQYF

v_call: TRBV6-5
j_call: TRBJ2-2
cdr3_aa: CATRQGANTGELFF

v_call: TRBV2
j_call: TRBJ1-1
cdr3_aa: CASSHRGDTEAFF

v_call: TRBV9
j_call: TRBJ2-2
cdr3_aa: CASSGGQGAGTGELFF

v_call: TRBV29-1
j_call: TRBJ1-1
cdr3_aa: CSVGIDLGNTEAFF

v_call: TRBV7-2
j_call: TRBJ2-6
cdr3_aa: CASRRDRLSSGANVLTF

v_call: TRBV6-4
j_call: TRBJ2-2
cdr3_aa: CASSDSPGELFF

v_call: TRBV23-1
j_call: TRBJ2-1
cdr3_aa: CASSQSPLADSYNEQFF

v_call: TRBV29-1
j_call: TRBJ1-4
cdr3_aa: CSAWTGEKLFF

v_call: TRBV7-9
j_call: TRBJ1-5
cdr3_aa: CASSVGQSNQPQHF

v_call: TRBV4-3
j_call: TRBJ2-4
cdr3_aa: CASSQDAGSSDIQYF

v_call: TRBV27
j_call: TRBJ2-5
cdr3_aa: CASSLSQGFVETQYF

v_call: TRBV10-3
j_call: TRBJ1-1
cdr3_aa: CATARTANTEAFF

v_call: TRBV7-9
j_call: TRBJ1-2
cdr3_aa: CGGAANYGYTF

v_call: TRBV20-1
j_call: TRBJ2-7
cdr3_aa: CSARDLREIYEQYF

v_call: TRBV30
j_call: TRBJ2-7
cdr3_aa: CAWSVGPTYEQYF

v_call: TRBV29-1
j_call: TRBJ2-5
cdr3_aa: CSVEKMGRTQYF

v_call: TRBV4-1
j_call: TRBJ1-1
cdr3_aa: CASHPTVLTQGLNTEAFF

v_call: TRBV19
j_call: TRBJ2-2
cdr3_aa: CAGRAGRNTGELFF

v_call: TRBV7-2
j_call: TRBJ2-7
cdr3_aa: CASSLDRTEQYF

v_call: TRBV12-3/TRBV12-4
j_call: TRBJ2-2
cdr3_aa: CASSLAWAGELFF

v_call: TRBV19
j_call: TRBJ2-1
cdr3_aa: CASAVGERREQFF

v_call: TRBV6-5
j_call: TRBJ2-2
cdr3_aa: CASSYSVTGELFF

v_call: TRBV7-3
j_call: TRBJ1-1
cdr3_aa: CASSLSGAGNTEAFF

v_call: TRBV12-3/TRBV12-4
j_call: TRBJ2-1
cdr3_aa: CASTQNNEQFF

v_call: TRBV4-1
j_call: TRBJ2-3
cdr3_aa: CASSQGGGFTDTQYF

v_call: TRBV20-1
j_call: TRBJ2-2
cdr3_aa: CSARGVRAATGELFF

v_call: TRBV7-9
j_call: TRBJ2-3
cdr3_aa: CASSSGPFFKYF

v_call: TRBV18
j_call: TRBJ2-1
cdr3_aa: CASSSSGGNYNEQFF

v_call: TRBV30
j_call: TRBJ1-1
cdr3_aa: CAWSVTNRGTEAFF

v_call: TRBV7-2
j_call: TRBJ1-1
cdr3_aa: CASSLWSGDTEAFF

v_call: TRBV6-1
j_call: TRBJ1-5
cdr3_aa: CASIRGKKGGDNQPQHF

v_call: TRBV19
j_call: TRBJ1-1
cdr3_aa: CASRARRQMNTEAFF

v_call: TRBV6-1
j_call: TRBJ1-1
cdr3_aa: CASSPGSNTEAFF

v_call: TRBV30
j_call: TRBJ1-2
cdr3_aa: CALSPGGYGYTF

v_call: TRBV13
j_call: TRBJ2-7
cdr3_aa: CASSSTREGDYEQYF

v_call: TRBV7-9
j_call: TRBJ2-3
cdr3_aa: CASSFLRTGTDTQYF

v_call: TRBV30
j_call: TRBJ1-2
cdr3_aa: CAWKGEDYGYTF

v_call: TRBV9
j_call: TRBJ1-2
cdr3_aa: CASSDSGTYYGYTF

v_call: TRBV4-1
j_call: TRBJ1-1
cdr3_aa: CASSQSRRTEAFF

v_call: TRBV7-9
j_call: TRBJ1-1
cdr3_aa: CASSLVQANTEAFF

v_call: TRBV30
j_call: TRBJ2-2
cdr3_aa: CAWSPGATGELFF

v_call: TRBV7-9
j_call: TRBJ1-1
cdr3_aa: CASSDENTEAFF

v_call: TRBV5-8
j_call: TRBJ1-5
cdr3_aa: CASSLEGASNQPQHF

v_call: TRBV7-9
j_call: TRBJ1-3
cdr3_aa: CASRPTGRENTIYF

v_call: TRBV9
j_call: TRBJ1-2
cdr3_aa: CASSVGTDNGYTF

v_call: TRBV27
j_call: TRBJ2-5
cdr3_aa: CASRATVFGETQYF